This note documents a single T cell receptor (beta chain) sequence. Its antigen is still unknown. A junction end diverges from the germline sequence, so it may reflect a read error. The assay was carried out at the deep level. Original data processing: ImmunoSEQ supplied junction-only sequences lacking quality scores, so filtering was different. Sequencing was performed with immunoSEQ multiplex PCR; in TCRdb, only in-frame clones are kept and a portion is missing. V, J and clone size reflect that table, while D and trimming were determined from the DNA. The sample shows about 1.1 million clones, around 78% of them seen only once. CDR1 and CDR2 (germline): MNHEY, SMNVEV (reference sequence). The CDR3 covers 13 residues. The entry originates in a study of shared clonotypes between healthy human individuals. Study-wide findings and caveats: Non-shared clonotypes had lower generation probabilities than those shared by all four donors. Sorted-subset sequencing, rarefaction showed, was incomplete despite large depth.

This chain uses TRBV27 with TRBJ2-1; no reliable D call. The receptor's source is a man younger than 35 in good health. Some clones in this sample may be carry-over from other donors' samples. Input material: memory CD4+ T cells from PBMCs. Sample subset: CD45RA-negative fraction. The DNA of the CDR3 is TGTGCCAGCAGTCGCCCCTCCTACAGTGAGCAGTTCTTC. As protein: CASSRPSYSEQFF.